This TCR beta chain was obtained from a study of blood T cell repertoires in COVID-19. Study as a whole: Samples came from the United States, Italy and Spain, spanning acute and convalescent COVID-19. The cDNA or gDNA used as material had been derived from T cells, B-cell-depleted T cells, or PBMCs.

There are 14 residues in the CDR3. V was clipped by 5 bases and J by 2 bases, with 9 bases between them. Germline assignment: CDR1 LNHDA and CDR2 SQIVND (reference sequence). Original methodology: Researchers report that nucleated cell counts were estimated from reference gene primer amplification. TCRdb's copy holds only in-frame clones and misses some; the assay was immunoSEQ multiplex PCR. The DNA gave D and trimming, while V, J and clone size come from that table. The sample holds roughly 300,000 clones, about 89% seen once. This sequence joins TRBV19 and TRBJ2-2; weak D call: TRBD2 (5 bases). The sample consisted of peripheral blood. The receptor was derived from a woman in her 50s who had recovered from COVID-19. The CDR3 DNA sequence: TGTGCCAGTAGTTTGCTAGCCAACACCGGGGAGCTGTTTTTT. Amino acid sequence: CASSLLANTGELFF.